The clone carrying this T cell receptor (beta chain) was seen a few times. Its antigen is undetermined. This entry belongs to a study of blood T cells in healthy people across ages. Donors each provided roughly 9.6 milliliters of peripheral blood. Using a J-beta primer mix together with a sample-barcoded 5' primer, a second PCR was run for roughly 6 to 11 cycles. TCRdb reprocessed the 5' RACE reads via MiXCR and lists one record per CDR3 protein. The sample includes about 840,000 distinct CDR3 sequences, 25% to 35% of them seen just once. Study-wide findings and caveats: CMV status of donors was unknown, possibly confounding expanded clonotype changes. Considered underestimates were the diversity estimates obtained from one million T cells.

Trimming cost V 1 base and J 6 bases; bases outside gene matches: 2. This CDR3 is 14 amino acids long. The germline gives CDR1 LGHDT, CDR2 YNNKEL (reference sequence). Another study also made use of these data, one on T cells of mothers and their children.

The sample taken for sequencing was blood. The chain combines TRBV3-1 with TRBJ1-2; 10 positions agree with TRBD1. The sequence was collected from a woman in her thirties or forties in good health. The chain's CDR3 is CASSQGQGADGYTF. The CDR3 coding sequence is TGTGCCAGCAGCCAAGGACAGGGGGCCGATGGCTACACCTTC.